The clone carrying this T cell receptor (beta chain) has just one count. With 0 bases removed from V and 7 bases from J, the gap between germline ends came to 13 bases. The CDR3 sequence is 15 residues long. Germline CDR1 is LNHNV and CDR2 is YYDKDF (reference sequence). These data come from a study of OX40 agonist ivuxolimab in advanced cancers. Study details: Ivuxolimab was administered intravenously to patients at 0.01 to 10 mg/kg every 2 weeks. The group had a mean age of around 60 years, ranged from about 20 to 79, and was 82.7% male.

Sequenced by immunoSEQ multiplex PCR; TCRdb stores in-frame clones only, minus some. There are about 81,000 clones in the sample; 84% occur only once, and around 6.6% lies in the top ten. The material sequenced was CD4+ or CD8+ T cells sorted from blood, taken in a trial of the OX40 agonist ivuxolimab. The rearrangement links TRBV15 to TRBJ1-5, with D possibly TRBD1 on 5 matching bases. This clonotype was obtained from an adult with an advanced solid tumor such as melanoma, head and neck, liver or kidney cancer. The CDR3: CATSRELGRGQPQHF. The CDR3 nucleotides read TGTGCCACCAGCAGAGAATTGGGGCGGGGACAGCCCCAGCATTTT.